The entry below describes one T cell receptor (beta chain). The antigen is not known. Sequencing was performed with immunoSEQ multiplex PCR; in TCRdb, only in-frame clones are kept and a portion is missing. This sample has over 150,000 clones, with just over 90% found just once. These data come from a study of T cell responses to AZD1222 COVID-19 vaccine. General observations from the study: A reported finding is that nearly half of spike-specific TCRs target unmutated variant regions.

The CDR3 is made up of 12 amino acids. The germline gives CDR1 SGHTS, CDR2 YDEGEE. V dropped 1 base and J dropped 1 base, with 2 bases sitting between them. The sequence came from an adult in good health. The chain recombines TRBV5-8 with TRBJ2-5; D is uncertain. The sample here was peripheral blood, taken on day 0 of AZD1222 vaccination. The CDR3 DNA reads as TGTGCCAGCAGCTTGTTCCAAGAGACCCAGTACTTC. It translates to CASSLFQETQYF.